These 8 T cell receptor beta chains originate from one sample sequenced in a study of T cell repertoires in cytomegalovirus infection. TCRdb recomputed calls from the reads with MiXCR, one row per CDR3 protein. Of 97,000 or so distinct CDR3 sequences in the sample, approximately 15% were seen once. The sample consisted of PBMCs. The receptors stem from a human donor in good health (CMV status not recorded). Some clones in this sample may be carry-over from other donors' samples.

This clonotype was found a few times. V gene TRBV11-1 combines with J gene TRBJ2-2; 9 bases agree with TRBD1. The CDR3 has 15 residues. The trim removed 6 bases at V and 4 bases at J, leaving 6 bases unmatched. Germline V lookup: CDR1 SGHAT, CDR2 FQDESV (reference sequence). The CDR3 loop is CASSLDRGGTGELFF. The CDR3 DNA reads as TGTGCCAGCAGTTTGGACAGGGGCGGCACCGGGGAGCTGTTTTTT.

This clonotype came up many times. V gene TRBV7-8 combines with J gene TRBJ1-4; no reliable D call. Germline values: CDR1 SGHVS, CDR2 FQNEAQ. The CDR3 sequence is 16 residues long. Between the trimmed V and J ends, which lost 5 bases and 0 bases, there was a span of 13 bases. The CDR3 nucleotides read TGTGCCAGCAGCCCTGTTATGTGGACAACTAATGAAAAACTGTTTTTT. As protein: CASSPVMWTTNEKLFF. The whole variable domain, remainder taken from reference TRBV7-8 and TRBJ1-4, is GAGVSQSPRYKVAKRGQDVALRCDPISGHVSLFWYQQALGQGPEFLTYFQNEAQLDKSGLPSDRFFAERPEGSVSTLKIQRTQQEDSAVYLCASSPVMWTTNEKLFFGSGTQLSVL.

The V gene is TRBV27, the J gene TRBJ1-1, with unresolved D. Germline V CDR1 and CDR2: MNHEY, SMNVEV (reference sequence). Trimming took 5 bases from V and 1 from J, leaving 11 bases between them. The CDR3 consists of 14 residues. The CDR3 is CASSAIAGNTEAFF. The CDR3 DNA sequence: TGTGCCAGCAGTGCCATAGCGGGGAACACTGAAGCTTTCTTT.

The chain combines TRBV4-2 with TRBJ2-1; tentatively, D is TRBD2 (5 bases). Per the germline V gene, CDR1 is LGHNA and CDR2 is YNFKEQ. V was shortened by 0 bases and J by 10 bases, with 19 bases between the two germline ends. This CDR3 contains 16 residues. The CDR3 reads CASSQDLASHPREQFF. The CDR3 DNA sequence: TGTGCCAGCAGCCAAGATCTGGCTAGCCACCCGCGGGAGCAGTTCTTC.

In its sample, this clonotype was seen many times. The gene calls are TRBV7-2 and TRBJ1-3; 7 positions match TRBD1. Germline lookup yields CDR1 SGHTA and CDR2 FQGNSA. The ends lost 4 bases at V and 1 base at J; junction bases unmatched: 7. The CDR3 is made up of 16 amino acids. CDR3 DNA: TGTGCCAGCAGCTACGGAGGGGGCAGATCTGGAAACACCATATATTTT. As protein: CASSYGGGRSGNTIYF.

This clonotype was observed a handful of times. This sequence joins TRBV27 and TRBJ2-1, with D tentatively TRBD1 or TRBD2 (5 bases each). V dropped 6 bases and J dropped 2 bases, with 26 bases sitting between them. The V gene's germline CDR1 is MNHEY and CDR2 SMNVEV (reference sequence). The CDR3 spans 19 residues. This chain's CDR3 is CASSATGTFGDITYNEQFF. The CDR3 DNA reads TGTGCCAGCAGCGCGACCGGGACCTTCGGAGATATCACCTACAATGAGCAGTTCTTC.

This clonotype was seen only a few times. The chain recombines TRBV12-5 with TRBJ1-5; unclear D gene. This CDR3 has 18 amino acids. V was pared by 6 bases and J by 1 base, with 22 bases between. Per germline, CDR1 LGHNT and CDR2 FRNRAP. The CDR3 here is CASGPDRAKTGSNQPQHF. In DNA form, the CDR3 reads TGTGCTAGTGGCCCTGACCGGGCCAAGACGGGGAGCAATCAGCCCCAGCATTTT. Looking up the rest from reference TRBV12-5 and TRBJ1-5 gives the full variable domain: DARVTQTPRHKVTEMGQEVTMRCQPILGHNTVFWYRQTMMQGLELLAYFRNRAPLDDSGMPKDRFSAEMPDATLATLKIQPSEPRDSAVYFCASGPDRAKTGSNQPQHFGDGTRLSIL.

This clonotype was observed at least ten times. The CDR3 bases are TGTGCCAGCAGCTTTGGGGGTCTTGGAAACACCATATATTTT. Its translation is CASSFGGLGNTIYF. The V call is TRBV7-2, the J call TRBJ1-3, with D possibly TRBD1 on 5 matching bases. V lost 3 bases, J lost 3 bases, and 9 bases lay in between. The V gene's germline CDR1 is SGHTA and CDR2 FQGNSA. CDR3 size: 14 residues. The variable domain in full, completed from reference TRBV7-2 and TRBJ1-3, reads GAGVSQSPSNKVTEKGKDVELRCDPISGHTALYWYRQSLGQGLEFLIYFQGNSAPDKSGLPSDRFSAERTGGSVSTLTIQRTQQEDSAVYLCASSFGGLGNTIYFGEGSWLTVV.